The sequence of this T cell receptor beta chain was determined in a study of blood T cell repertoires in COVID-19. Worth noting for this clone: No DNA is shown, since the ends of the CDR3 on it are uncertain; the CDR3 is the one TCRdb lists.

Germline CDR1 SGHDT, CDR2 YYEEEE. The CDR3 extends over 12 residues, inclusive of both ends. Clones were read by immunoSEQ multiplex PCR, and TCRdb kept only the in-frame ones, dropping some. The data hold over 60,000 clones, with under 85% observed a single time. J is TRBJ1-2 and V is TRBV5-6. The sample taken for sequencing was peripheral blood. The sequence came from a man aged 45-60 years with COVID-19, enrolled during active disease. This chain's CDR3 is CASDFRGYGYTF.